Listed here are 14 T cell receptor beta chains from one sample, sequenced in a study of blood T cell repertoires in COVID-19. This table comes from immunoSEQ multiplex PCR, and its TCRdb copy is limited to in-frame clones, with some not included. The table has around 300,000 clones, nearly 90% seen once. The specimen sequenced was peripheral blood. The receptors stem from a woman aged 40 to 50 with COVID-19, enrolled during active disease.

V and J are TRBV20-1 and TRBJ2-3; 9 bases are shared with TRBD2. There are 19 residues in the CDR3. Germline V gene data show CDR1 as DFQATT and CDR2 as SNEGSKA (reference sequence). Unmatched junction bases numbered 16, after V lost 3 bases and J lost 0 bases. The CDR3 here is CSASPASGISGSSTDTQYF. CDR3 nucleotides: TGCAGTGCTAGTCCGGCTAGCGGGATCTCGGGGTCTAGCACAGATACGCAGTATTTT.

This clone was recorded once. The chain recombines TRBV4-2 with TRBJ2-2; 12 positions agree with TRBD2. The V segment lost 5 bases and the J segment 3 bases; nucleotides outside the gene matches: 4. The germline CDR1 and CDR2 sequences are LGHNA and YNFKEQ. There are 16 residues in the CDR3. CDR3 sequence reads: CASSSGLAGHTGELFF. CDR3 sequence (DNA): TGTGCCAGCAGCTCGGGACTAGCGGGCCACACCGGGGAGCTGTTTTTT.

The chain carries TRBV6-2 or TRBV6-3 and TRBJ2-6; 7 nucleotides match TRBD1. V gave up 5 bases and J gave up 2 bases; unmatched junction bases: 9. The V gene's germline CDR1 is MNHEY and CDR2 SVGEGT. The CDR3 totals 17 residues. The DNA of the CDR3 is TGTGCCAGCAGTCCCCGGGACAGTTTTGCTGGGGCCAACGTCCTGACTTTC. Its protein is CASSPRDSFAGANVLTF.

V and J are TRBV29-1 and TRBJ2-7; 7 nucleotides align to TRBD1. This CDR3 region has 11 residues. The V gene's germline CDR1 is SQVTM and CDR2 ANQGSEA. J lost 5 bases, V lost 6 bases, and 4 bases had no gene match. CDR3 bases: TGCAGCGTGATGACAGGGCACGAGCAGTACTTC. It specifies CSVMTGHEQYF.

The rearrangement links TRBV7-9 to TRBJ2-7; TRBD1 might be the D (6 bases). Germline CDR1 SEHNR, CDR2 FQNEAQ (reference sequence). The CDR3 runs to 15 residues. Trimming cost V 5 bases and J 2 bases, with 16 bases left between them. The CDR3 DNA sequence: TGTGCCAGCAGCCATCCGGGACACAACGCCTACGAGCAGTACTTC. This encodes CASSHPGHNAYEQYF.

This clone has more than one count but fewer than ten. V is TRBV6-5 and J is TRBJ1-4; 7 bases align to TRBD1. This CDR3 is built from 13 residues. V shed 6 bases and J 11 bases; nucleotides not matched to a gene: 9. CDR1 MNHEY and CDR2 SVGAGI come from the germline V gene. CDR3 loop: CASRSTGIWKLFF. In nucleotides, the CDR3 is TGTGCCAGCAGATCGACAGGGATTTGGAAACTGTTTTTT.

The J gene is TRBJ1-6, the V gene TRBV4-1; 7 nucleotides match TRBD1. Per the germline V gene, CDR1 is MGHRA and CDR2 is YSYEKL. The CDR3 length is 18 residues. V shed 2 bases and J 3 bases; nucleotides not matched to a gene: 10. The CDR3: CASSQNSGTDFYNSPLHF. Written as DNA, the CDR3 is TGCGCCAGCAGCCAAAATTCCGGGACAGACTTCTATAATTCACCCCTCCACTTT.

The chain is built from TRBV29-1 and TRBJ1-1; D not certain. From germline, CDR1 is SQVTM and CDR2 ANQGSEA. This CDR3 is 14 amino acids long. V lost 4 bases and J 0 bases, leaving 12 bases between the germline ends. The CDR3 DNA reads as TGCAGCGTTGGCCAGGATGGTCTGAACACTGAAGCTTTCTTT. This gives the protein CSVGQDGLNTEAFF.

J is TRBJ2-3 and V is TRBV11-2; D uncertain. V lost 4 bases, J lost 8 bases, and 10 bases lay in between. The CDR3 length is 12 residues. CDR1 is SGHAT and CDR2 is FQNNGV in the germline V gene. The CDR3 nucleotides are TGTGCCAGCAGCTCCATTAGTAGTACGCAGTATTTT. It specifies CASSSISSTQYF.

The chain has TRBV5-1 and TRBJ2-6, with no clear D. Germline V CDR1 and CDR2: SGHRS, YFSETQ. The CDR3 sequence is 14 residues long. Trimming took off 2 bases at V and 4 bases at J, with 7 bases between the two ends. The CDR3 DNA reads TGCGCCAGCAGCTTCACATCCGGGGCCAACGTCCTGACTTTC. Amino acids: CASSFTSGANVLTF.

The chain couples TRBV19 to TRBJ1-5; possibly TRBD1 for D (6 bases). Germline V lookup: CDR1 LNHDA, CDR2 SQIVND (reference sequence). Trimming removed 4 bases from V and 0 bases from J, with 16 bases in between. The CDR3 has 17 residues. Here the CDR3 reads CASSTRGLPYSNQPQHF. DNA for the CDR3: TGTGCCAGTAGTACCAGGGGTCTCCCCTATAGCAATCAGCCCCAGCATTTT.

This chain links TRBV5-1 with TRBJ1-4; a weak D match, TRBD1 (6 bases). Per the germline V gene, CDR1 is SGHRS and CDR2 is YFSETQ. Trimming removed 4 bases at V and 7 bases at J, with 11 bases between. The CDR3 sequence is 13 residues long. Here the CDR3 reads CASSRGMGEKLFF. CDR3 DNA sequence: TGCGCCAGCAGCAGGGGGATGGGTGAAAAACTGTTTTTT.

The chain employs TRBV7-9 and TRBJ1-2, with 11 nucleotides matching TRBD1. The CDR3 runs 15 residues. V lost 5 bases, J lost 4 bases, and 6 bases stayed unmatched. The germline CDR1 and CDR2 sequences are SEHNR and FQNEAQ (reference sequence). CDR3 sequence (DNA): TGTGCCAGCAGCCCCGGACAGGGGGCGAGCTATGGCTACACCTTC. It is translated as CASSPGQGASYGYTF.

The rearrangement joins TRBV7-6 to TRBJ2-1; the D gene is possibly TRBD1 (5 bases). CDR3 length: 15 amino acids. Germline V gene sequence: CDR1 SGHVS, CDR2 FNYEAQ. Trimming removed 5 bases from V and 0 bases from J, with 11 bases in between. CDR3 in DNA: TGTGCCAGCAGCCCAGGGATTAGCTCCTACAATGAGCAGTTCTTC. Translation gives CASSPGISSYNEQFF.